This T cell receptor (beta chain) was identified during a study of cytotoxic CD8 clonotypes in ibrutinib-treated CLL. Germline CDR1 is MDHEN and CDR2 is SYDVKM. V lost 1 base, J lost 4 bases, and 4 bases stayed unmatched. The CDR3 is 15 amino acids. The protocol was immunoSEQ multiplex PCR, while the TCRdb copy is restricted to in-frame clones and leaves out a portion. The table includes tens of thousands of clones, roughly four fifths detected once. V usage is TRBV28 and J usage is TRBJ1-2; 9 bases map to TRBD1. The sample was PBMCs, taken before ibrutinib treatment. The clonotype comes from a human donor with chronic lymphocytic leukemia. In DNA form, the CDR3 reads TGTGCCAGCAGTTTATTCGGGACAGGGCTCTATGGCTACACCTTC. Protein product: CASSLFGTGLYGYTF.